This is a list of T cell receptor beta chains from one sample in a study of blood T cell repertoires in COVID-19. The data were produced by immunoSEQ multiplex PCR, yet TCRdb's version contains in-frame clones alone and is incomplete. The data hold over 120,000 clones, with roughly 79% observed a single time. Sequencing used peripheral blood. The receptors here all came from a woman aged 60 to 75 with acute or convalescent COVID-19. Both conserved end residues are part of each CDR3. Not all rows give a size; the values are once, few, many and, for expanded clones, a class.

J gene: TRBJ1-2
clone size: .
V gene: TRBV5-4
CDR3 protein: CASSSMVEGHGYTF

J gene: TRBJ1-6
clone size: .
V gene: TRBV25-1
CDR3 protein: CASRIGSSYNSPLHF

J gene: TRBJ2-3
clone size: few
V gene: TRBV11-2
CDR3 protein: CASTGLAGPRSSTDTQYF

J gene: TRBJ2-7
clone size: .
V gene: TRBV30
CDR3 protein: CAWSVRHSGTVYEQYF

J gene: TRBJ1-5
clone size: .
V gene: TRBV28
CDR3 protein: CASSFPGRPQHF

J gene: TRBJ2-2
clone size: .
V gene: TRBV9
CDR3 protein: CASGAGTSNTGELFF

J gene: TRBJ2-2
clone size: .
V gene: TRBV7-9
CDR3 protein: CASSSGTGNTGELFF

J gene: TRBJ2-2
clone size: .
V gene: TRBV21-1
CDR3 protein: CASSNTGAGELFF

J gene: TRBJ1-2
clone size: .
V gene: TRBV16
CDR3 protein: CASSQGGSAINYGYTF

J gene: TRBJ2-4
clone size: once
V gene: TRBV7-2
CDR3 protein: CASSVQQGEWNIQYF

J gene: TRBJ1-2
clone size: .
V gene: TRBV15
CDR3 protein: CATSPVGPIRGYTF

J gene: TRBJ2-7
clone size: .
V gene: TRBV7-3
CDR3 protein: CASSSGGGEQYF

J gene: TRBJ1-1
clone size: .
V gene: TRBV27
CDR3 protein: CASGLFMGEFEAFF

J gene: TRBJ1-2
clone size: few
V gene: TRBV11-2
CDR3 protein: CASSLDLMRSGYTF

J gene: TRBJ2-1
clone size: .
V gene: TRBV21-1
CDR3 protein: CASSAGLAGGPKEQFF

J gene: TRBJ2-7
clone size: .
V gene: TRBV29-1
CDR3 protein: CSVEPVGSYEQYF

J gene: TRBJ2-7
clone size: .
V gene: TRBV14
CDR3 protein: CASSLPFGIGSYEQYF

J gene: TRBJ2-2
clone size: .
V gene: TRBV19
CDR3 protein: CASENGELFF

J gene: TRBJ2-2
clone size: few
V gene: TRBV5-1
CDR3 protein: CASSLGQGAGELFF

J gene: TRBJ2-2
clone size: .
V gene: TRBV5-1
CDR3 protein: CASSALAVGGELFF

J gene: TRBJ2-1
clone size: .
V gene: TRBV28
CDR3 protein: CASGQGGNEQFF

J gene: TRBJ2-7
clone size: once
V gene: TRBV14
CDR3 protein: CASSQRVYEQYF

J gene: TRBJ2-4
clone size: .
V gene: TRBV3-1/TRBV3-2
CDR3 protein: CASSQDPSTSGSGRNF

J gene: TRBJ2-7
clone size: .
V gene: TRBV20-1
CDR3 protein: CSASYDRGSSYEQYF

J gene: TRBJ1-1
clone size: .
V gene: TRBV5-1
CDR3 protein: CASSLVAGGTEAFF

J gene: TRBJ2-5
clone size: .
V gene: TRBV3-1/TRBV3-2
CDR3 protein: CASSQEGRAGETQYF

J gene: TRBJ2-3
clone size: .
V gene: TRBV27
CDR3 protein: CASSLSWTGTDTQYF

J gene: TRBJ1-2
clone size: .
V gene: TRBV30
CDR3 protein: CAWSPWTAQIYGYTF

J gene: TRBJ2-7
clone size: few
V gene: TRBV28
CDR3 protein: CASSLGLAGIDLEQYF

J gene: TRBJ2-1
clone size: .
V gene: TRBV18
CDR3 protein: CASSPIAGSSYNEQFF